A single sample is the source of the 4 T cell receptor beta chains below, sequenced in a study of cytomegalovirus exposure and HLA in healthy donors. Primers: 60 Vbeta forward and 13 Jbeta reverse. Data came from immunoSEQ multiplex PCR; TCRdb stores just in-frame clones and leaves some out. The table records a few hundred thousand clones, 80% to 95% of them present only once. The sample taken for sequencing was PBMCs. All receptors come from a girl aged 2 to 9 in good health and CMV-seronegative.

The chain has TRBV13 and TRBJ2-3; 7 positions agree with TRBD2. From germline, CDR1 is PRHDT and CDR2 FYEKMQ (reference sequence). V lost 5 bases to trimming and J lost 0 bases; unmatched junction nucleotides: 5. This CDR3 has 15 residues. For the CDR3, the DNA is TGTGCCAGCAGCCGGGGGAGGGACAGCACAGATACGCAGTATTTT. Its protein is CASSRGRDSTDTQYF.

This chain connects TRBV30 to TRBJ1-1; D not certain. This CDR3 is 12 amino acids long. Germline lookup yields CDR1 GTSNPN and CDR2 SVGIG (reference sequence). Trimming took off 3 bases at V and 8 bases at J, with 13 bases between the two ends. This CDR3 is CAWRGFAGEAFF. The CDR3 coding sequence is TGTGCCTGGAGGGGGTTTGCGGGGGAAGCTTTCTTT. The whole variable domain, remainder taken from reference TRBV30 and TRBJ1-1, is SQTIHQWPATLVQPVGSPLSLECTVEGTSNPNLYWYRQAAGRGLQLLFYSVGIGQISSEVPQNLSASRPQDRQFILSSKKLLLSDSGFYLCAWRGFAGEAFFGQGTRLTVV.

A note on this clone: At one of its ends the junction is not consistent with the germline gene, which may arise from a read error. This chain links TRBV5-1 with TRBJ2-2; TRBD1 aligns across 8 bases. Germline V lookup: CDR1 SGHRS, CDR2 YFSETQ. The CDR3 covers 13 residues. CDR3 bases: TGCGCCAGCAGATTGGACAGGGCCGGGGAGCTGTTTTTT. Translation gives CASRLDRAGELFF.

This chain links TRBV7-9 with TRBJ2-2; 10 bases agree with TRBD2. Germline V gives CDR1 SEHNR, CDR2 FQNEAQ (reference sequence). The CDR3 covers 17 residues. Trimming cost V 0 bases and J 2 bases; bases outside gene matches: 3. In DNA, the CDR3 is TGTGCCAGCAGCTTAGCCCTAGCGGGAGTAAACACCGGGGAGCTGTTTTTT. Translating gives CASSLALAGVNTGELFF.